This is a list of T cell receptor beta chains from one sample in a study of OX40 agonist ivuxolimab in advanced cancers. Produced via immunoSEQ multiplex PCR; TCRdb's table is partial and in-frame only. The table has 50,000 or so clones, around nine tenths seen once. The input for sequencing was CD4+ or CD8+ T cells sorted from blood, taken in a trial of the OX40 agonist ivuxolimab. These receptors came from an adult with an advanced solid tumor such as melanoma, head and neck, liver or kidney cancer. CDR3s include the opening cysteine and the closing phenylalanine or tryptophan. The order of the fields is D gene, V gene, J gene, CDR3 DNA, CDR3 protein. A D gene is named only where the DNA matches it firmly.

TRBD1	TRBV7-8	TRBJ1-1	TGTGCCAGCAGCTCAGGGGGGCACACTGAAGCTTTCTTT	CASSSGGHTEAFF
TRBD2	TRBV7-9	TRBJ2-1	TGTGCCAGCAGCTCTAGCGGGAGAAGGAATGAGCAGTTCTTC	CASSSSGRRNEQFF
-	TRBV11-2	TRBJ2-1	TGTGCCAGCAGCCGTTCCTGGTATGAGCAGTTCTTC	CASSRSWYEQFF
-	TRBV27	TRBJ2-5	TGTGCCAGCAGTCGCCAGGTGCTTGGTGGGACCCAGTACTTC	CASSRQVLGGTQYF
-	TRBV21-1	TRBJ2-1	TGTGCCAGCAGCAAAAGGGCAGGGGAATCCTACAATGAGCAGTTCTTC	CASSKRAGESYNEQFF
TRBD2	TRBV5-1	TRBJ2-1	TGCGCCAGCAGCCTAGGGACTAGCGGGAGGCCCACCTATGAGCAGTTCTTC	CASSLGTSGRPTYEQFF